The source of this TCR beta chain is a study of tumor-infiltrating lymphocytes in primary liver carcinoma. Overall study: Samples yielded about 3.65 to 8 million productive TCRbeta reads, similar across tissue types.

Both RNA and DNA were isolated together from roughly 20-30 mg of bulk tissue that had not been sorted. Among the patients, all had chronic HBV infection and none had been treated. In its sample, this clonotype was seen many times. A constant-region primer served to make TCR beta cDNA from about 530 ng total RNA. Three nested multiplex PCR rounds of slightly modified ARM-PCR generated TCR beta libraries. Investigators reported that the first two PCR rounds, at around 10 cycles each, used TRBV1-TRBV30 forward primers with a C-beta reverse primer. One entry per CDR3 protein, called by TCRdb with MiXCR from the multiplex PCR reads. The sample lists tens of thousands of distinct CDR3 sequences, approximately 70% occurring once. The CDR3 totals 18 residues. Between the trimmed V and J ends, which lost 1 base and 5 bases, there was a span of 20 bases. CDR1 and CDR2 (germline): LGHNA, YSLEER.

Specimen: tumor-adjacent normal liver tissue. The receptor was derived from a man in his forties with primary liver carcinoma and hepatitis B virus infection. This chain links TRBV4-3 with TRBJ2-2, with D possibly being TRBD2 (6 bases). CDR3 region: CASSQARSGSLGTGELFF. The CDR3, as DNA: TGCGCCAGCAGCCAAGCGAGGTCCGGGAGCTTAGGGACCGGGGAGCTGTTTTTT.